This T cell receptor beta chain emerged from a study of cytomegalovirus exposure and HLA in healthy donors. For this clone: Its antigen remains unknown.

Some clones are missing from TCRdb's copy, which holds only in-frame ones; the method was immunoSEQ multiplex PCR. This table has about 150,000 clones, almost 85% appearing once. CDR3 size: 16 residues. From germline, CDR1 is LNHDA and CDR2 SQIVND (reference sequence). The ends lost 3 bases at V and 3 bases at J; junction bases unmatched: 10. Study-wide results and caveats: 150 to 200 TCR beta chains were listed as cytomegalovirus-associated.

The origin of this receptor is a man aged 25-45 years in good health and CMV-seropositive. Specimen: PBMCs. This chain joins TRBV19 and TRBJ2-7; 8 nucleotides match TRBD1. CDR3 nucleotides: TGTGCCAGTAGTATTGGGTTCCAGGGGGCGAACTACGAGCAGTACTTC. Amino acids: CASSIGFQGANYEQYF.